The 12 T cell receptor beta chains in this list originate from one sample, sequenced in a study of control samples from healthy donors and cancer patients. Sequencing used immunoSEQ multiplex PCR; TCRdb keeps in-frame clones, though not all of them. Found here are fewer than 120,000 clones, more than 75% of them singletons; the top ten hold roughly 4%. Sequenced: PBMCs. The receptors come from a woman aged 55-69 years with lung cancer.

This clone has only one observation. The chain carries TRBV4-2 and TRBJ2-5; no reliable D call. Trimming removed 1 base from V and 2 bases from J, with 2 bases in between. Germline CDR1 LGHNA, CDR2 YNFKEQ. The CDR3 is 12 residues long. Here the CDR3 reads CASSQGQETQYF. As DNA, the CDR3 is TGTGCCAGCAGCCAAGGTCAAGAGACCCAGTACTTC.

This clone was picked up one time. This chain joins TRBV20-1 and TRBJ2-1, with a weak D call TRBD2 (5 bases). Germline assignment: CDR1 DFQATT and CDR2 SNEGSKA (reference sequence). Trimming left V 6 bases short and J 5 bases short, with 8 bases between. The CDR3 totals 11 residues. CDR3 nucleotides: TGCAGTGCAGCGAGGGACAATGAGCAGTTCTTC. Protein sequence: CSAARDNEQFF.

The chain joins TRBV5-4 to TRBJ2-5; 8 bases match TRBD1. Germline CDR1 reads SGHNT; CDR2 reads YYREEE (reference sequence). This CDR3 contains 14 residues. V lost 4 bases and J lost 4; bases outside the gene matches: 6. This CDR3 reads CASSPQGAGETQYF. CDR3 in DNA: TGTGCCAGCAGCCCCCAGGGGGCCGGAGAGACCCAGTACTTC. The entire variable domain, with the rest obtained from reference TRBV5-4 and TRBJ2-5, is as follows: ETGVTQSPTHLIKTRGQQVTLRCSSQSGHNTVSWYQQALGQGPQFIFQYYREEENGRGNFPPRFSGLQFPNYSSELNVNALELDDSALYLCASSPQGAGETQYFGPGTRLLVL.

The gene calls are TRBV4-1 and TRBJ1-2, with unresolved D. CDR1 MGHRA and CDR2 YSYEKL come from the germline V gene. The CDR3 spans 16 residues. The V end was cut by 4 bases, the J end by 8 bases, with 23 bases between. CDR3 in amino acids: CASSPLPREARKGYTF. CDR3 in DNA: TGCGCCAGCAGCCCTCTCCCTCGGGAAGCGAGAAAAGGCTACACCTTC.

About this clone itself: Other DNA sequences in the sample encode the same CDR3. The genes are TRBV19 and TRBJ1-5; the D is unclear. There are 13 residues in the CDR3. Looked up from germline, CDR1 is LNHDA and CDR2 is SQIVND (reference sequence). The V end was cut by 5 bases, the J end by 3 bases, with 8 bases between. The CDR3 DNA is TGTGCCAGTAGTCCGGGCCTCAATCAGCCCCAGCATTTT. Protein: CASSPGLNQPQHF.

This chain joins TRBV18 and TRBJ2-5; 10 bases are shared with TRBD2. Germline V gene sequence: CDR1 KGHSH, CDR2 LQKENI. The CDR3 is 15 residues long. Germline trimming cut 6 bases from V and 4 bases from J; bases unmatched to any gene: 8. CDR3 protein: CASSGSSGSTETQYF. As DNA, the CDR3 is TGTGCCAGCTCCGGCTCTAGCGGGAGTACAGAGACCCAGTACTTC.

V gene TRBV3-1 (or the pseudogene TRBV3-2) combines with J gene TRBJ1-2; D not resolved. V was clipped by 4 bases and J by 2 bases, with 11 bases between them. This CDR3 has 14 amino acids. CDR1 is LGHDT and CDR2 is YNNKEL in the germline V gene (reference sequence). The CDR3 loop reads CASSPLSGNYGYTF. DNA for the CDR3: TGTGCCAGCAGCCCCTTGTCTGGGAACTATGGCTACACCTTC.

V is TRBV7-2 and J is TRBJ1-1; unclear D gene. The CDR3 covers 14 residues. V dropped 0 bases and J dropped 3 bases, with 8 bases sitting between them. Germline V gives CDR1 SGHTA, CDR2 FQGNSA. In nucleotides, the CDR3 is TGTGCCAGCAGCTTAGCAGTGGTTCACACTGAAGCTTTCTTT. Its protein is CASSLAVVHTEAFF.

V usage is TRBV27 and J usage is TRBJ2-1; 9 positions agree with TRBD1. J lost 5 bases, V lost 5 bases, and 13 bases had no gene match. Germline CDR1 MNHEY, CDR2 SMNVEV (reference sequence). The CDR3 runs 17 residues. The CDR3 is CASSRTPGQGHDNEQFF. CDR3 bases: TGTGCCAGCAGTCGAACGCCGGGACAGGGACACGACAATGAGCAGTTCTTC.

This chain uses TRBV5-4 with TRBJ2-2; 9 bases map to TRBD1. The CDR3 is 15 residues long. Trimming took 3 bases from V and 1 from J; bases not matched to a gene: 1. Germline V gene lookup returns CDR1 SGHNT and CDR2 YYREEE (reference sequence). The CDR3 sequence: CASSWDRVNTGELFF. The CDR3 DNA sequence: TGTGCCAGCAGCTGGGACAGGGTGAACACCGGGGAGCTGTTTTTT.

This clone was observed a few times. This chain joins TRBV7-2 and TRBJ1-5; maybe TRBD1 (6 bases). Trimming left V 4 bases short and J 4 bases short, with 11 bases between. The CDR3 has 14 residues. The V gene's germline CDR1 is SGHTA and CDR2 FQGNSA. The CDR3 DNA sequence: TGTGCCAGCAGCTCCGGGACACCTAATCAGCCCCAGCATTTT. Translated, it gives CASSSGTPNQPQHF.

CDR3: CSASTGTSGLNEQFF. The CDR3 coding sequence is TGCAGTGCTAGTACCGGGACTAGCGGATTAAATGAGCAGTTCTTC. The J gene is TRBJ2-1, the V gene TRBV20-1; 11 bases fit TRBD2. The V and J ends lost 3 bases and 7 bases, in that order; junction bases with no gene match: 8. Germline assignment: CDR1 DFQATT and CDR2 SNEGSKA (reference sequence). CDR3 length: 15 residues.